One and the same sample provided the 11 T cell receptor beta chains below, sequenced in a study of T-cell reconstitution after alpha-beta-depleted transplantation in children. The TCRbeta library incorporated unique molecular identifiers. TCRdb re-analysed the PCR reads in MiXCR, keeping a single row per CDR3 protein. The table records about 610,000 distinct CDR3 sequences, more than 20% of them present only once. The sample consisted of PBMCs, taken before TCRalphabeta/CD19-depleted stem cell transplant. The receptors originated from a boy in the first two years of life with Wiskott-Aldrich syndrome, due to receive a stem cell transplant.

This clonotype was observed a handful of times. The V gene is TRBV29-1, the J gene TRBJ2-7; perhaps D is TRBD1 or TRBD2 (5 bases each). In germline, CDR1 is SQVTM, CDR2 ANQGSEA. Trimming pared 6 bases from V and 6 bases from J, leaving 27 bases between. The CDR3 sequence is 16 residues long. This chain's CDR3 is CSVVDPGAQEPSEQYF. CDR3 DNA sequence: TGCAGCGTCGTCGACCCCGGGGCGCAAGAGCCCAGCGAGCAGTACTTC.

The gene calls are TRBV30 and TRBJ2-7; 9 bases line up with TRBD1. The CDR3 spans 15 residues. V trimming: 1 base; J trimming: 7 bases; junction bases outside the gene matches: 11. The germline gives CDR1 GTSNPN, CDR2 SVGIG (reference sequence). CDR3 in amino acids: CAWSGGSGQGQEQYF. In DNA, the CDR3 is TGTGCCTGGAGTGGTGGTAGCGGACAGGGGCAAGAGCAGTACTTC.

This rearrangement joins TRBV19 to TRBJ1-5; D might be TRBD1 (5 bases). The V gene's germline CDR1 is LNHDA and CDR2 SQIVND (reference sequence). Trimming pared 6 bases from V and 6 bases from J, leaving 12 bases between. The CDR3 is made up of 13 amino acids. CDR3 coding DNA: TGTGCCAGTAGCGGCAGGGCCGGTCAGCCCCAGCATTTT. Translated: CASSGRAGQPQHF.

CDR3: CASSLGAVQETQYF. CDR3 bases: TGTGCCAGCAGCTTGGGAGCAGTCCAAGAGACCCAGTACTTC. This rearrangement joins TRBV5-6 to TRBJ2-5; no firm D call. Germline values: CDR1 SGHDT, CDR2 YYEEEE. The V end lost 0 bases, the J end lost 1 base, and 7 bases lay between the germline ends. The CDR3 loop spans 14 amino acids.

CDR3 nucleotide sequence: TGCAGTGCTAGACTTGACCTAGGACTACTCTCCTACAATGAGCAGTTCTTC. The encoded protein is CSARLDLGLLSYNEQFF. The V gene is TRBV20-1, the J gene TRBJ2-1, with D perhaps matching TRBD2 (6 bases). Germline V CDR1 and CDR2: DFQATT, SNEGSKA (reference sequence). The CDR3 loop spans 17 amino acids. V was trimmed by 2 bases and J by 0 bases, leaving 17 bases between them.

The table lists this clonotype with a few counts. The chain couples TRBV4-2 to TRBJ1-5; D not certain. In germline, CDR1 is LGHNA, CDR2 YNFKEQ. The CDR3 is 17 amino acids. V was trimmed by 1 base and J by 0 bases, leaving 13 bases between them. The CDR3 reads CASSQGAFTYSNQPQHF. The CDR3 nucleotides are TGTGCCAGCAGCCAAGGCGCATTCACCTATAGCAATCAGCCCCAGCATTTT.

The rearrangement links TRBV20-1 to TRBJ1-2; TRBD1 might be the D (5 bases). V was pared by 5 bases and J by 6 bases, with 19 bases between. Looked up from germline, CDR1 is DFQATT and CDR2 is SNEGSKA (reference sequence). This CDR3 region has 14 residues. CDR3 sequence reads: CSAQERGIFDGYTF. The DNA for the CDR3 is TGCAGTGCTCAGGAGAGGGGAATTTTCGATGGCTACACCTTC.

CDR3 residues: CASSPGDYYNEQFF. The CDR3 nucleotides are TGTGCCAGCAGTCCCGGGGACTACTACAATGAGCAGTTCTTC. V gene TRBV13 combines with J gene TRBJ2-1, with 7 bases aligning to TRBD2. Losses at the gene ends were 6 bases for V and 3 bases for J; bases not matched to a gene: 5. Germline V gives CDR1 PRHDT, CDR2 FYEKMQ (reference sequence). The length of the CDR3 is 14 residues.

The chain is built from TRBV5-1 and TRBJ2-2; no firm D call. The CDR3 is 17 amino acids. The V gene lost 1 base and the J gene lost 1 base, with 14 bases spanning the gap. The V gene's germline CDR1 is SGHRS and CDR2 YFSETQ. Here the CDR3 DNA reads TGCGCCAGCAGCTTGCGTGTTTTATCAGTGAACACCGGGGAGCTGTTTTTT. Amino acids: CASSLRVLSVNTGELFF.

This clonotype was seen a few times. This chain joins TRBV29-1 and TRBJ2-1, with 8 bases matching TRBD2. J lost 0 bases, V lost 0 bases, and 4 bases had no gene match. This CDR3 has 16 residues. Germline-derived CDR1 and CDR2 are SQVTM and ANQGSEA. The CDR3 DNA reads TGCAGCGTTGAAGAGGCGGGGGGTCGCTCCTACAATGAGCAGTTCTTC. This codes for CSVEEAGGRSYNEQFF.

This clonotype occurred a few times. This chain connects TRBV6-1 to TRBJ2-1; possible D gene TRBD2, 5 bases. Germline lookup yields CDR1 MNHNS and CDR2 SASEGT. The CDR3 is 11 residues long. Trimming took off 7 bases at V and 14 bases at J, with 15 bases between the two ends. CDR3 nucleotide sequence: TGTGCCAGCACCAGGACTGCTATCAAGTTCTTC. As protein: CASTRTAIKFF.